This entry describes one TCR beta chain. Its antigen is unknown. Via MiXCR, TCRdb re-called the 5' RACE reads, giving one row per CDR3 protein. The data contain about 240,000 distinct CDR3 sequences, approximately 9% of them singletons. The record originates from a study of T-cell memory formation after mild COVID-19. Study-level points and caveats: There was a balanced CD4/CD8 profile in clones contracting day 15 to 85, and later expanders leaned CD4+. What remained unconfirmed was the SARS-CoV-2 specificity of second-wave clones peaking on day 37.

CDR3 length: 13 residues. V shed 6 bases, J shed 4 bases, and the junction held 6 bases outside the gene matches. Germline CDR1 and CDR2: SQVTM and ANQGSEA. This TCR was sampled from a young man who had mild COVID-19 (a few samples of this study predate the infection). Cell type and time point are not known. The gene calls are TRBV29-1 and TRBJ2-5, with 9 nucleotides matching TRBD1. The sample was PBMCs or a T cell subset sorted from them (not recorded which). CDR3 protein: CSVGDRVGETQYF. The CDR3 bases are TGCAGCGTGGGGGACAGGGTCGGAGAGACCCAGTACTTC.